This T cell receptor (beta chain) was captured by sequencing in a study of blood T cell repertoires in COVID-19. Generated by immunoSEQ multiplex PCR, the TCRdb table keeps only in-frame clones and is missing some. The sample consists of some 200,000 clones, 87% of them appearing once. V lost 6 bases, J lost 6 bases, and 17 bases lay in between. Germline V gene data show CDR1 as SNHLY and CDR2 as FYNNEI. CDR3 length: 14 amino acids. The sequence was obtained from a woman between 25 and 40 years old who had recovered from COVID-19. The genes are TRBV2 and TRBJ1-1, with D perhaps matching TRBD1 (5 bases). Sequenced sample: PBMCs or T cells enriched from blood (not recorded which). The CDR3 loop is CASSPRDYGAEAFF. The CDR3 region has the DNA TGTGCCAGCAGCCCCCGGGACTACGGGGCTGAAGCTTTCTTT.